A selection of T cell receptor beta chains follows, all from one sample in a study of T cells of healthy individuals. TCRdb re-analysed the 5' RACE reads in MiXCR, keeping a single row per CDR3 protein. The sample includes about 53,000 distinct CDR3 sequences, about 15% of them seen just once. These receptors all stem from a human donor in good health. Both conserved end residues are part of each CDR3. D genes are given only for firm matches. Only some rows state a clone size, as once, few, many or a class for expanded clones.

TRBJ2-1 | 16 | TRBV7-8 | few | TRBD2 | TGTGCCAGCAGCTTAGTTGAGCGGGGGGGTTACAATGAGCAGTTCTTC | CASSLVERGGYNEQFF
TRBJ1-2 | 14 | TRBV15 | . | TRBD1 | TGTGCCACCAGCAGAGTAGGGGGCAGCGGTGGCTACACCTTC | CATSRVGGSGGYTF
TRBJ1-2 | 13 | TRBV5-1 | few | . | TGCGCCAGCAGCTGGGGCGGAAACGATGGCTACACCTTC | CASSWGGNDGYTF
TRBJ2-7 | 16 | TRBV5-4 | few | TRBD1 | TGTGCCAGCAGCTTGGGTGTCCGACAGGGTGACTACGAGCAGTACTTC | CASSLGVRQGDYEQYF
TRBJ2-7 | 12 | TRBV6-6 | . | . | TGTGCCAGCAGTTTGGACGGATACGAGCAGTACTTC | CASSLDGYEQYF
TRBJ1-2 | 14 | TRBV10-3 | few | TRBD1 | TGTGCCATCAGTGAGACGGACAGGCTACATGGCTACACCTTC | CAISETDRLHGYTF
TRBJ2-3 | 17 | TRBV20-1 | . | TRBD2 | TGCAGTGCCACCGGACTAGCGGGGGGGCACTCCCCAGATACGCAGTATTTT | CSATGLAGGHSPDTQYF
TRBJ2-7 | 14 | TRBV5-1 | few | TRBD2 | TGCGCCAGCAGCTTTAGCGGGGGGAGCTACGAGCAGTACTTC | CASSFSGGSYEQYF
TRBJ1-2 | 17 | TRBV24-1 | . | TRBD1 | TGTGCCACCAGTCCTGGGACAGGGGGCTCAACTAACTATGGCTACACCTTC | CATSPGTGGSTNYGYTF
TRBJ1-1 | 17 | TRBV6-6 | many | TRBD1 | TGTGCCAGCAGTTACCCGGGACAGGGGGCACGTTTAACTGAAGCTTTCTTT | CASSYPGQGARLTEAFF
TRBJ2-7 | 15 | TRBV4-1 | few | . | TGCGCCAGCAGCCCCCAGGGGACCTACTACTACGAGCAGTACTTC | CASSPQGTYYYEQYF
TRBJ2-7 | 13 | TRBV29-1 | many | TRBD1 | TGCAGCGCCGGACAGGGGGCCAACTACGAGCAGTACTTC | CSAGQGANYEQYF
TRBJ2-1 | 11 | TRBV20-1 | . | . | TGCAGTGCTAGCTCCGGGGATGAGCAGTTCTTC | CSASSGDEQFF
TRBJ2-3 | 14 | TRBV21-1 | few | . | TGTGCCGAGAGAGCCACGGGGGGGCAAGATACGCAGTATTTT | CAERATGGQDTQYF
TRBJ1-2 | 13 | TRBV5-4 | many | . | TGTGCCAGCAGCTTGCGGCAGTTCTATGGCTACACCTTC | CASSLRQFYGYTF
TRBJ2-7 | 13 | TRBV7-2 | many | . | TGTGCCAGCAGCCAGCTAGGGGGAGGCGAGCAGTACTTC | CASSQLGGGEQYF
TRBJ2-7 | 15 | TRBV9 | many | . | TGTGCCAGCAGCGTAGGAGCGGGCCACTCCTACGAGCAGTACTTC | CASSVGAGHSYEQYF
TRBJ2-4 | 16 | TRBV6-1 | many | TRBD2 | TGTGCCAGCGGGCTAGCGGGAGACGGGGCCAAAAACATTCAGTACTTC | CASGLAGDGAKNIQYF
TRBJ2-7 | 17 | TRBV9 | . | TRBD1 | TGTGCCAGCAGTCTCTCTCCCGGGACAGGGGACTCCTACGAGCAGTACTTC | CASSLSPGTGDSYEQYF
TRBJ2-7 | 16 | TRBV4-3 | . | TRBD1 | TGCGCCAGCAGCCCAGTACCGGGACAGGGGGCCGACGAGCAGTACTTC | CASSPVPGQGADEQYF
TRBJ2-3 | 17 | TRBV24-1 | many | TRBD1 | TGTGCCACCAGTGACCCCAGGACAGGGGGCGCGGTGGATACGCAGTATTTT | CATSDPRTGGAVDTQYF
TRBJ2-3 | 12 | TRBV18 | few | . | TGTGTCAGCTCACCGACCACAGATACGCAGTATTTT | CVSSPTTDTQYF
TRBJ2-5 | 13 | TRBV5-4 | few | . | TGTGCCAGCAGCTTGTCAGGAGGAGAGACCCAGTACTTC | CASSLSGGETQYF
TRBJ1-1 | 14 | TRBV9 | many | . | TGTGCCAGCAGCGCCATGGACAGGAACACTGAAGCTTTCTTT | CASSAMDRNTEAFF
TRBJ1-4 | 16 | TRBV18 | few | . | TGTGCCAGCTCCCTCCGGGACCGAGGAGCTAATGAAAAACTGTTTTTT | CASSLRDRGANEKLFF
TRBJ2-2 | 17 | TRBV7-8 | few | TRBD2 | TGTGCCAGCAGCCCTCGGACTAGCGGGGCTGGTACCGGGGAGCTGTTTTTT | CASSPRTSGAGTGELFF
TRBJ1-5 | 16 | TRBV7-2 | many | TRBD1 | TGTGCCAGCAGCCAACAGGGGTTGCTTAGCAATCAGCCCCAGCATTTT | CASSQQGLLSNQPQHF
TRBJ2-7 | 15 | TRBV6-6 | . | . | TGTGCCAGCAGTCGCGGGACAGTTAGCTCCTACGAGCAGTACTTC | CASSRGTVSSYEQYF
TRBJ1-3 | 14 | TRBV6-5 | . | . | TGTGCCAGCAGTCGGGCCAGCTCTGGAAACACCATATATTTT | CASSRASSGNTIYF
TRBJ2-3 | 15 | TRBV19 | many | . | TGTGCCAGTAGTTCGACCGGGACAAGGCCAGATACGCAGTATTTT | CASSSTGTRPDTQYF
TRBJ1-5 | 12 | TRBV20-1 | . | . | TGCAGTGCGAGTTTCGGGAGTCAGCCCCAGCATTTT | CSASFGSQPQHF
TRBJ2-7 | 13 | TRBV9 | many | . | TGTGCCAGCAGCCCTCGTGGGCCCTACGAGCAGTACTTC | CASSPRGPYEQYF
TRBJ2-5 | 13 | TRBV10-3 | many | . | TGTGCCATCAGTGGGGACTTCCAAGAGACCCAGTACTTC | CAISGDFQETQYF
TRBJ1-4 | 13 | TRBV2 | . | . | TGTGCCAGCAGTGGGGGCAGGAATGAAAAACTGTTTTTT | CASSGGRNEKLFF
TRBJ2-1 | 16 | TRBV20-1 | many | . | TGCAGTGCTGAAACCCGAGCGGCAGGGAGATACAATGAGCAGTTCTTC | CSAETRAAGRYNEQFF
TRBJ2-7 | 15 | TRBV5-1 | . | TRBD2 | TGCGCCAGCAGCTCCCGACTAGCGGGAACGGGAGAGCAGTACTTC | CASSSRLAGTGEQYF
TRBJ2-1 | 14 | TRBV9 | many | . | TGTGCCAGCAGCGAACCATTTTCCTACAATGAGCAGTTCTTC | CASSEPFSYNEQFF
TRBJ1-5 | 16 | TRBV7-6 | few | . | TGTGCCAGCAGCTTAGCCCCGGGTTATAGCAATCAGCCCCAGCATTTT | CASSLAPGYSNQPQHF
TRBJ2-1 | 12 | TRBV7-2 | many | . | TGTGCCAGCAGCTTCCCGTACAATGAGCAGTTCTTC | CASSFPYNEQFF
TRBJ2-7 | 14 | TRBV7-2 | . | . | TGTGCCAGCAGCTTACAGTGGAGGGGTCTGGAGCAGTACTTC | CASSLQWRGLEQYF
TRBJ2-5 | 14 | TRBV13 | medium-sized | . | TGTGCCAGCAGCTTAACCCGGGCTCAAGAGACCCAGTACTTC | CASSLTRAQETQYF
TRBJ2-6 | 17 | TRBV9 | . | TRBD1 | TGTGCCAGCAGCGTAGCTTACAGGGGCACTGGGGCCAACGTCCTGACTTTC | CASSVAYRGTGANVLTF
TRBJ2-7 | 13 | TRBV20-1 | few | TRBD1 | TGCAGTGCCGTCCCGGGACAGGGCTACGAGCAGTACTTC | CSAVPGQGYEQYF
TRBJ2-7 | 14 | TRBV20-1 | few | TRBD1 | TGCAGTGCTAGAGAGAGGGGGCGGGCTTACGAGCAGTACTTC | CSARERGRAYEQYF
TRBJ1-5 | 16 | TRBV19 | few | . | TGTGCCAGTAGTATCAGGGTGGGCGGGGGCAATCAGCCCCAGCATTTT | CASSIRVGGGNQPQHF
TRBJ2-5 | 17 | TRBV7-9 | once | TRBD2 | TGTGCCAGCAGCTTAGCGAAGGGACTAGGGGCCCGAGAGACCCAGTACTTC | CASSLAKGLGARETQYF
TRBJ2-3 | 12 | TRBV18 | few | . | TGTGCCAGCTCATCTCGGGAGGATACGCAGTATTTT | CASSSREDTQYF
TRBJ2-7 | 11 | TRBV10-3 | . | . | TGTGCCATCAGTGATTGGGGAGAGCAGTACTTC | CAISDWGEQYF
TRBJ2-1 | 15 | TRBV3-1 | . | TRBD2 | TGTGCCAGCAGCGAGGGACTAGCGGAATACAATGAGCAGTTCTTC | CASSEGLAEYNEQFF
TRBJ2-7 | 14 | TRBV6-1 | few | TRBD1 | TGTGCCAGCAGTGACGAAACAGGGGTCTACGAGCAGTACTTC | CASSDETGVYEQYF
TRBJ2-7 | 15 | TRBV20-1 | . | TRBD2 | TGCAGTGCCACGGACTTTAGCGGGAGCGGGTACGAGCAGTACTTC | CSATDFSGSGYEQYF
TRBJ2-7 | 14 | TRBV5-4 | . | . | TGTGCCAGCAGCGTTGGGCAGAACTCCTACGAGCAGTACTTC | CASSVGQNSYEQYF